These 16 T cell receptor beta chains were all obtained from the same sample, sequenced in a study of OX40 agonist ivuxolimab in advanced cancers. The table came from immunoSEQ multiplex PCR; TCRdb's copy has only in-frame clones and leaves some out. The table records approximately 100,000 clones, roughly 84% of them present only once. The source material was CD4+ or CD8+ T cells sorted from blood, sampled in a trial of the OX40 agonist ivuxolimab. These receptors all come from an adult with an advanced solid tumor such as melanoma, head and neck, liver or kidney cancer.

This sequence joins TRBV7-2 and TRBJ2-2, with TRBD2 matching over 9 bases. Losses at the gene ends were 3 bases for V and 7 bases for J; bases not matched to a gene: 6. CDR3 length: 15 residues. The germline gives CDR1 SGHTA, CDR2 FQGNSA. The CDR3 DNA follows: TGTGCCAGCAGCTTGATGGTAGCGGGAGACGGGGAGCTGTTTTTT. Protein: CASSLMVAGDGELFF.

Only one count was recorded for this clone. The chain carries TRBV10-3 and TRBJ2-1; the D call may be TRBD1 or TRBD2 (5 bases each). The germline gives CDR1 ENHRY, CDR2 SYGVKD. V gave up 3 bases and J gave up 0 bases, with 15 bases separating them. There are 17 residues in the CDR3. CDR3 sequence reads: CAISDRGDTSSYNEQFF. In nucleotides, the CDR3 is TGTGCCATCAGTGATAGGGGAGACACGAGCTCCTACAATGAGCAGTTCTTC.

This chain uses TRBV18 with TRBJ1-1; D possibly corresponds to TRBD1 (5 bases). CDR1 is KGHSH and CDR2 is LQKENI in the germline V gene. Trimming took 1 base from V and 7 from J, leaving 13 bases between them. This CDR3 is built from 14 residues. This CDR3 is CASSPQGEIDEAFF. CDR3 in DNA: TGTGCCAGCTCACCACAAGGGGAAATTGATGAAGCTTTCTTT.

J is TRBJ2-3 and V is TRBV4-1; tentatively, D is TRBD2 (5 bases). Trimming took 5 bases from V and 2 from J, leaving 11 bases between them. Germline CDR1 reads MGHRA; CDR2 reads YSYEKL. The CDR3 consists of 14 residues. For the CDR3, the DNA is TGCGCCAGCAGCAAACTAGTCGTCACAGATACGCAGTATTTT. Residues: CASSKLVVTDTQYF.

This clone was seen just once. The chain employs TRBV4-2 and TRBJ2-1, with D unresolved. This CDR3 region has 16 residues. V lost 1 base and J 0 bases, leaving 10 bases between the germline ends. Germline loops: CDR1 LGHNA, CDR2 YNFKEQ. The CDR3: CASSQGLGFSYNEQFF. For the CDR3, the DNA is TGTGCCAGCAGCCAAGGTTTAGGTTTCTCCTACAATGAGCAGTTCTTC.

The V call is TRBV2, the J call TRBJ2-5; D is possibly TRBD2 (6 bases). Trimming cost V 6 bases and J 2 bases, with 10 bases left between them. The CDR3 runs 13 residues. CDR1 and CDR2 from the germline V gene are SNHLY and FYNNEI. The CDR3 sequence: CASREGGQETQYF. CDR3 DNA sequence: TGTGCCAGCAGGGAGGGAGGACAAGAGACCCAGTACTTC.

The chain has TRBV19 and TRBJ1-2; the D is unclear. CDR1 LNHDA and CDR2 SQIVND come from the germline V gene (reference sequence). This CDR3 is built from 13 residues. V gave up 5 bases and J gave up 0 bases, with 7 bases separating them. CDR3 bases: TGTGCCAGTAGTCGTTTCTCTAACTATGGCTACACCTTC. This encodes CASSRFSNYGYTF.

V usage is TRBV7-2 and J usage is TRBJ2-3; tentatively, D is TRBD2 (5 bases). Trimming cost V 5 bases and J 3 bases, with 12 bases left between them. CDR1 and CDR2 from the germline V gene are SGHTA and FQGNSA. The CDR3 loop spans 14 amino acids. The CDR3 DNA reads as TGTGCCAGCAGCCGGACTTCTGCAACAGATACGCAGTATTTT. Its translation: CASSRTSATDTQYF.

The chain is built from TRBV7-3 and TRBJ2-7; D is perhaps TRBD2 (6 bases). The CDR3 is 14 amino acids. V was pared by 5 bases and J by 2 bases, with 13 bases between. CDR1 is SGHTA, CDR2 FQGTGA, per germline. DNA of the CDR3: TGTGCCAGCAGCCTGGAACGGGAGCCCTACGAGCAGTACTTC. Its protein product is CASSLEREPYEQYF.

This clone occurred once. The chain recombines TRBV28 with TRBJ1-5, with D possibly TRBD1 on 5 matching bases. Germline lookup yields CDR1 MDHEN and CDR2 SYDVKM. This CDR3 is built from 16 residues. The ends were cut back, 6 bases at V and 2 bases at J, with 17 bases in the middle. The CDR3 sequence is CASRSRGSRRNQPQHF. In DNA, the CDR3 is TGTGCCAGCAGATCCCGGGGGTCCAGACGCAATCAGCCCCAGCATTTT.

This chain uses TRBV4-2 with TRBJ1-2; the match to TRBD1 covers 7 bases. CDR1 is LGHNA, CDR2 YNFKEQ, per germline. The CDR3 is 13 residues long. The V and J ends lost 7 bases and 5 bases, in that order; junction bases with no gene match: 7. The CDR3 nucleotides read TGTGCCAGCATGGGACAGTCAATTTATGGCTACACCTTC. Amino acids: CASMGQSIYGYTF.

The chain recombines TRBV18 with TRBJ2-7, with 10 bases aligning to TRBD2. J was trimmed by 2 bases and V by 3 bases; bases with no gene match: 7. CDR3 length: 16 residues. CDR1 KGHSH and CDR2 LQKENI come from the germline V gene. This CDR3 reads CASSPTQLAGAYEQYF. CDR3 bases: TGTGCCAGCTCACCGACCCAGCTAGCGGGAGCCTACGAGCAGTACTTC.

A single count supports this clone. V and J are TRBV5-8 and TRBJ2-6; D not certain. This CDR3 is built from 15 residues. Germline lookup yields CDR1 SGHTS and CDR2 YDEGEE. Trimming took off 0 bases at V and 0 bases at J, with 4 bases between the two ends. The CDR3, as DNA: TGTGCCAGCAGCTTGGGAAGCTCTGGGGCCAACGTCCTGACTTTC. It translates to CASSLGSSGANVLTF.

The CDR3 DNA sequence: TGTGCCTGGAGTGGATTAGAGATCACAGATACGCAGTATTTT. This translates into CAWSGLEITDTQYF. This chain joins TRBV30 and TRBJ2-3; D remains unclear. Per germline, CDR1 GTSNPN and CDR2 SVGIG (reference sequence). The CDR3 extends over 14 amino acids. Trimming shortened V by 1 base and J by 2 bases, and 10 bases separated the two germline ends.

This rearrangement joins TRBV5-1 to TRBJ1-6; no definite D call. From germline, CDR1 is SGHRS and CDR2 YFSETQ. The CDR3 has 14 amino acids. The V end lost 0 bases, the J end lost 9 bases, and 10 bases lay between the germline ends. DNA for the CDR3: TGCGCCAGCAGCTTGGGACAAGGCGGTTCACCCCTCCACTTT. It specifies CASSLGQGGSPLHF. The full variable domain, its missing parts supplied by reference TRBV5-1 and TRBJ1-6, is KAGVTQTPRYLIKTRGQQVTLSCSPISGHRSVSWYQQTPGQGLQFLFEYFSETQRNKGNFPGRFSGRQFSNSRSEMNVSTLELGDSALYLCASSLGQGGSPLHFGNGTRLTVT.

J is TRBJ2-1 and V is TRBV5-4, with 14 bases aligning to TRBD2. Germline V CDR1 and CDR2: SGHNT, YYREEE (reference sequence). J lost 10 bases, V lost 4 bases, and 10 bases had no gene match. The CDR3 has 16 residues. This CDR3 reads CASSRKTSGRGSEQFF. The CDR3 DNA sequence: TGTGCCAGCAGCCGCAAGACTAGCGGGAGGGGGAGCGAGCAGTTCTTC.